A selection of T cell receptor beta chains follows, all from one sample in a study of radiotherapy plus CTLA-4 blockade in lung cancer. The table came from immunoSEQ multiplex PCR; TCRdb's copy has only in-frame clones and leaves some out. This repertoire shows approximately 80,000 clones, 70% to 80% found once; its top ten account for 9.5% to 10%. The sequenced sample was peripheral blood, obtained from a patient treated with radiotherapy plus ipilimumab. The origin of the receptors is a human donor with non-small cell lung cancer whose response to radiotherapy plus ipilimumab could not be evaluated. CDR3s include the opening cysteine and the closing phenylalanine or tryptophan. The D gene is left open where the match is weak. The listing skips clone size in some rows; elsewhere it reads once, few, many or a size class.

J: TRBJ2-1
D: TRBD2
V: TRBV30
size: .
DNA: TGTGCCTGGAGTGGTCGTACTAGCGGGTTGTACAATGAGCAGTTCTTC
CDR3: CAWSGRTSGLYNEQFF

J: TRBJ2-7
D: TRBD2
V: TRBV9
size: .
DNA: TGTGCCAGCAGCCCTATAGCGGGAGGAGGCTACGAGCAGTACTTC
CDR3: CASSPIAGGGYEQYF

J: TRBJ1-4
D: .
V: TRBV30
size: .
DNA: TGTGCCTGGAGTTGGAGCCCAACTAATGAAAAACTGTTTTTT
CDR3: CAWSWSPTNEKLFF

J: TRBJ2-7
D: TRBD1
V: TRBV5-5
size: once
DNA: TGTGCCAGCAGCCTGGGCTTGAGGACAGGGATCTCCTACGAGCAGTACTTC
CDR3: CASSLGLRTGISYEQYF

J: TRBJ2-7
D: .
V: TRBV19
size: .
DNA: TGTGCCAGCCAGGACAGCTTCAGCTCCTACGAGCAGTACTTC
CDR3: CASQDSFSSYEQYF

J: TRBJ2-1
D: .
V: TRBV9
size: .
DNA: TGTGCCAGCAGCGCCCGGAGGGGCACGGGGGATGAGCAGTTCTTC
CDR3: CASSARRGTGDEQFF

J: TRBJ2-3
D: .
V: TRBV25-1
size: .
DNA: TGTGCCAGCGCCAAACTCGGGACAGATACGCAGTATTTT
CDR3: CASAKLGTDTQYF

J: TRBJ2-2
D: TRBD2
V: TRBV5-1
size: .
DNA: TGCGCCAGCAGCTTGGGACTAGCGGGGTGGTCCACCGGGGAGCTGTTTTTT
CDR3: CASSLGLAGWSTGELFF

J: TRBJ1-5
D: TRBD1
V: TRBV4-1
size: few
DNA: TGCGCCAGCAGCCAGGAAGACAGGGGGAGTCAGCCCCAGCATTTT
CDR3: CASSQEDRGSQPQHF

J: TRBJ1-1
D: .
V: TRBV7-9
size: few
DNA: TGTGCCAGCAGGCCAGAGGCTGATAACACTGAAGCTTTCTTT
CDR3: CASRPEADNTEAFF

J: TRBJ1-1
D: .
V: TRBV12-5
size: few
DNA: TGTGCTAGTGGGCGCGACTTAGTTGGAGCTTTCTTT
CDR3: CASGRDLVGAFF

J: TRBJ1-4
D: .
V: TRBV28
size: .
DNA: TGTGCCAGCACCGACAGCACAACTAATGAAAAACTGTTTTTT
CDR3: CASTDSTTNEKLFF

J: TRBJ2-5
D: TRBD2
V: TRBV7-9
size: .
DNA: TGTGCCAGCAGCTTCGAGGGACTAGCGGGGGCCCAAGAGACCCAGTACTTC
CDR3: CASSFEGLAGAQETQYF

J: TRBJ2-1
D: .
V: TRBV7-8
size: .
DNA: TGTGCCAGCAGCTTAAGCAGGGGCGAGCAGTTCTTC
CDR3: CASSLSRGEQFF

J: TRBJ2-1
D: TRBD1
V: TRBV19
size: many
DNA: TGTGCCAGTATGGACAGGAGCTCCTACAATGAGCAGTTCTTC
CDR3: CASMDRSSYNEQFF

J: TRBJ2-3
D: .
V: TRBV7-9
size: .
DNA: TGTGCCAGCAGCTTAGTTACGGTCATTAGCACAGATACGCAGTATTTT
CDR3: CASSLVTVISTDTQYF

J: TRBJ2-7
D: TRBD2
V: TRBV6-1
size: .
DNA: TGTGCCAGCAGTTCTTGGACTAGCGGCTCCTACGAGCAGTACTTC
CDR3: CASSSWTSGSYEQYF

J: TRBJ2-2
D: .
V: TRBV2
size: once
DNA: TGTGCCAGCAGTGATGGTCTAGTCACCGGGGAGCTGTTTTTT
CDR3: CASSDGLVTGELFF

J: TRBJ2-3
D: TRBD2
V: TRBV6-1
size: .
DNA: TGTGCCAGCAGTGAATTCCCACTAGCGGGAACAGATACGCAGTATTTT
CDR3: CASSEFPLAGTDTQYF

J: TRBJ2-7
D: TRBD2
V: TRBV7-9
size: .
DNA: TGTGCCAGCAGCTTTGGTGCCCCGGGAACTGGGGGGGGCGAGCAGTACTTC
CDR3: CASSFGAPGTGGGEQYF

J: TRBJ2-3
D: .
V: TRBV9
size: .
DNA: TGTGCCAGCAGCGTTCTTCAGGAAAGCACAGATACGCAGTATTTT
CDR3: CASSVLQESTDTQYF

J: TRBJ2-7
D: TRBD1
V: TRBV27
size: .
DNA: TGTGCCAGCAGTGGGGCGACAGGGACCCTTAGCTCCTACGAGCAGTACTTC
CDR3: CASSGATGTLSSYEQYF

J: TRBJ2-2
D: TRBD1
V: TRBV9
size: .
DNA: TGTGCCAGCAGCGTCGGGACAGTCAACACCGGGGAGCTGTTTTTT
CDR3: CASSVGTVNTGELFF

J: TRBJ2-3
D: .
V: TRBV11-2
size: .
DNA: TGTGCCAGCAGCCCTCAACGGGATACGCAGTATTTT
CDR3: CASSPQRDTQYF

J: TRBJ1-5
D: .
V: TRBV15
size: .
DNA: TGTGCCACCAGCAGAGGCGGACAGAGCAATCAGCCCCAGCATTTT
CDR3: CATSRGGQSNQPQHF

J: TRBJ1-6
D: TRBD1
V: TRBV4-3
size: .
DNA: TGCGCCAGCAGCCAAGAGGGACAGGGTAAGACACCCCTCCACTTT
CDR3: CASSQEGQGKTPLHF

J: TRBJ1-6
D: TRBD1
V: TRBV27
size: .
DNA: TGTGCCAGCAGTCAACGCTTCGGGACAGGAGGGTCACCCCTCCACTTT
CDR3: CASSQRFGTGGSPLHF

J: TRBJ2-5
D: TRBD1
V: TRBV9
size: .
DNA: TGTGCCAGCAGCGGAGGACAGGGTGTGACCCAGTACTTC
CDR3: CASSGGQGVTQYF

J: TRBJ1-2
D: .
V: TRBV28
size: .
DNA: TGTGCCAGCAGCCTACCCCTTGGGGGGGTCTATGGCTACACCTTC
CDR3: CASSLPLGGVYGYTF

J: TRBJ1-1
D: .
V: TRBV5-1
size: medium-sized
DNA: TGCGCCAGCGGACTTCAGTCGAACACTGAAGCTTTCTTT
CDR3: CASGLQSNTEAFF

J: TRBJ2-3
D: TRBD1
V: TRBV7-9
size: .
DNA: TGTGCCAGCAGCCGGGGACAGGGGATAGATACGCAGTATTTT
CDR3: CASSRGQGIDTQYF

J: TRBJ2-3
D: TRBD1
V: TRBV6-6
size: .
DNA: TGTGCCAGCAGTCTTGGACAGGGGGCAGGGGATACGCAGTATTTT
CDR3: CASSLGQGAGDTQYF

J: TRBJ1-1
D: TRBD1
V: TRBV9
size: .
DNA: TGTGCCAGCAGCGCTCGGACAGGGGTGAACACTGAAGCTTTCTTT
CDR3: CASSARTGVNTEAFF

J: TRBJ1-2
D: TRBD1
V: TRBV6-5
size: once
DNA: TGTGCCAGCAGTTACATCGGGACAGGGGACGGCTACACCTTC
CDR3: CASSYIGTGDGYTF

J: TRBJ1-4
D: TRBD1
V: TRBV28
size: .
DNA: TGTGCCAGCAGCCGCACCCGGGACAGAGATAATGAAAAACTGTTTTTT
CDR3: CASSRTRDRDNEKLFF

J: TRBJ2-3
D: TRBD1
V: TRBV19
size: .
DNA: TGTGCCAGTAGTGTTGGGACAGGATCAGATACGCAGTATTTT
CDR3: CASSVGTGSDTQYF

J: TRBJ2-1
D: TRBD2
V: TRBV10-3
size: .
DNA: TGTGCCATCAGTGAGCTCCGTAGCGGGAGTGGCAATGAGCAGTTCTTC
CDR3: CAISELRSGSGNEQFF

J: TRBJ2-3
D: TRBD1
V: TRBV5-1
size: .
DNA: TGCGCCAGCAGCCCGGGACAGGCGGCAGATACGCAGTATTTT
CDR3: CASSPGQAADTQYF

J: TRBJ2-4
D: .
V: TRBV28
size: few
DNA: TGTGCCAGCAGTTCCCGACTAGTCGTAACCAAAAACATTCAGTACTTC
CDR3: CASSSRLVVTKNIQYF

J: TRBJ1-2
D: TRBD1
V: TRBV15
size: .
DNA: TGTGCCACCAGCAGAGAACAGGGGGATGGCTACACCTTC
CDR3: CATSREQGDGYTF

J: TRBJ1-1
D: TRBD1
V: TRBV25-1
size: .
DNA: TGTGCCAGCAGTGAATATGGACAGGCGGGAGAAGCTTTCTTT
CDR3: CASSEYGQAGEAFF

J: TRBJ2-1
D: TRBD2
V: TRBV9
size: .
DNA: TGTGCCAGCAACCTACTAGCGGGAGGGGGGAATGAGCAGTTCTTC
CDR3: CASNLLAGGGNEQFF

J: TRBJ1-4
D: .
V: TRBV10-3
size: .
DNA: TGTGCCATCAGTTCTCCGCGGGATGAAAAACTGTTTTTT
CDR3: CAISSPRDEKLFF

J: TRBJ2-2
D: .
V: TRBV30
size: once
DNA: TGTGCCTGGACTCCGGGCGGGGAGCTGTTTTTT
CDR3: CAWTPGGELFF

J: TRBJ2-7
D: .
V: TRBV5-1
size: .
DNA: TGCGCCAGCAGCTTGGACAGGAGCTCCTACGAGCAGTACTTC
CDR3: CASSLDRSSYEQYF

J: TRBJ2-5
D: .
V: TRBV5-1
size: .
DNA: TGCGCCAGCAGTGAAGAGGGCGATCTATATGGTCGCGAGACCCAGTACTTC
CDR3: CASSEEGDLYGRETQYF